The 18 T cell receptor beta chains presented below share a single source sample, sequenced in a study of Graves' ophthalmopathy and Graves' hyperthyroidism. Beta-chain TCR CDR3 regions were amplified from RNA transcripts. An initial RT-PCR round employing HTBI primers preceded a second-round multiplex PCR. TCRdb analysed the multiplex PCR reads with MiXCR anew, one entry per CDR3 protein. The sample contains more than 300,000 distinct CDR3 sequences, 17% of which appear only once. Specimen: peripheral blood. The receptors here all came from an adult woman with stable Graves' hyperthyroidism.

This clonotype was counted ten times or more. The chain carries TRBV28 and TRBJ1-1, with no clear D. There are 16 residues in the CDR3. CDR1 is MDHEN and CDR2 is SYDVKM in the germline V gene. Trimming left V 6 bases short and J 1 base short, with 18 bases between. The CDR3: CASRGPNHARNTEAFF. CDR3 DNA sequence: TGTGCCAGCAGAGGACCCAACCACGCCCGGAACACTGAAGCTTTCTTT.

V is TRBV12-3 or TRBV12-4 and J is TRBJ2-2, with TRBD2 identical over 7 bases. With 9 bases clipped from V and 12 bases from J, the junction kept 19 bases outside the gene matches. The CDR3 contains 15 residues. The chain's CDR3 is CASARIDFPGRKLFF. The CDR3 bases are TGTGCCAGTGCTAGGATAGACTTCCCCGGGAGGAAGCTGTTTTTT.

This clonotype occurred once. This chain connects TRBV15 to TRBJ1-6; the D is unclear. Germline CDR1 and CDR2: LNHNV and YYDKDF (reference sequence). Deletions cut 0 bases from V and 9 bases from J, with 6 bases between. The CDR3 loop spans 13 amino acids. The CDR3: CATSRDETSPLHF. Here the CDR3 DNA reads TGTGCCACCAGCAGAGACGAGACTTCACCCCTCCACTTT. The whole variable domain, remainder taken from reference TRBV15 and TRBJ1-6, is DAMVIQNPRYQVTQFGKPVTLSCSQTLNHNVMYWYQQKSSQAPKLLFHYYDKDFNNEADTPDNFQSRRPNTSFCFLDIRSPGLGDTAMYLCATSRDETSPLHFGNGTRLTVT.

This chain's CDR3 is CASSFLTGYGYTF. The CDR3 bases are TGTGCCAGCAGCTTTCTCACAGGGTATGGCTACACCTTC. The chain carries TRBV7-8 and TRBJ1-2; tentatively, D is TRBD1 (6 bases). V shed 3 bases and J shed 5 bases, with 10 bases lying between them. Germline V gene lookup returns CDR1 SGHVS and CDR2 FQNEAQ. The CDR3 length is 13 residues.

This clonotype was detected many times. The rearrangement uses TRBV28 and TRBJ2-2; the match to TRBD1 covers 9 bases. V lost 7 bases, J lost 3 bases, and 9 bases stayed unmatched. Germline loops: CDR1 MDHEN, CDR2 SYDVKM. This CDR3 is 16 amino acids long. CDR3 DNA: TGTGCCAGCACCCTCTCGGGACAGGGATACACCGGGGAGCTGTTTTTT. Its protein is CASTLSGQGYTGELFF.

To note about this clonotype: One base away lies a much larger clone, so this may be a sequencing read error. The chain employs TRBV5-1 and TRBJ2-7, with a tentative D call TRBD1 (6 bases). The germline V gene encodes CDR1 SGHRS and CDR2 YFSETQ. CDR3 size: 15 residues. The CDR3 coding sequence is TGCGCCAGCATCTTGGCTGTGGGCAGGGGCTACGAGCAGTACTTC. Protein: CASILAVGRGYEQYF.

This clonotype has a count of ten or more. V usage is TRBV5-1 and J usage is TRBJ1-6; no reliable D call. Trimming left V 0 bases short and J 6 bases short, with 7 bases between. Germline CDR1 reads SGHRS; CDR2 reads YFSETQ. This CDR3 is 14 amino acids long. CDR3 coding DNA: TGCGCCAGCAGCTTGGGTGCATCTAATTCACCCCTCCACTTT. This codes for CASSLGASNSPLHF.

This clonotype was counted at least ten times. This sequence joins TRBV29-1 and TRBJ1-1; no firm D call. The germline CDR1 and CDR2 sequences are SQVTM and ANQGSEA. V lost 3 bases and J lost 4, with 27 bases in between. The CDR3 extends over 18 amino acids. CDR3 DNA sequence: TGCAGCGTTGAGTTGCCAAACACCATCTCTTCCACACTCACTGAAGCTTTCTTT. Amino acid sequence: CSVELPNTISSTLTEAFF.

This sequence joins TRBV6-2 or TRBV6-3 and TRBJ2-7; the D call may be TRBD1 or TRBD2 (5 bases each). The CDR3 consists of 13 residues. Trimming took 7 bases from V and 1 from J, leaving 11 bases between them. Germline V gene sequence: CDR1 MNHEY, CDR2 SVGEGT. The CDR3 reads CASNWDGSYEQYF. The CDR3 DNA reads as TGTGCCAGCAATTGGGACGGATCCTACGAGCAGTACTTC.

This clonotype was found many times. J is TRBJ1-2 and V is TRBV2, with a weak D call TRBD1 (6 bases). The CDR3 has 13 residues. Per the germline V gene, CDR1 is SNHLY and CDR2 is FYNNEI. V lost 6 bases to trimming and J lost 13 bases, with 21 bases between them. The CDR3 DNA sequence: TGTGCCAGCAGCCCCGGGACATCCATTTTCTTCACCTTC. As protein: CASSPGTSIFFTF.

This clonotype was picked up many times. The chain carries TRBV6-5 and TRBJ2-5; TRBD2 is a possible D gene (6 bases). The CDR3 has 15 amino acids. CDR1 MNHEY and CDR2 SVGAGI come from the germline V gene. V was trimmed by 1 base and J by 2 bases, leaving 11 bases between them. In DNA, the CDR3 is TGTGCCAGCAGTTACTTCCGGGACTTACAAGAGACCCAGTACTTC. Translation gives CASSYFRDLQETQYF.

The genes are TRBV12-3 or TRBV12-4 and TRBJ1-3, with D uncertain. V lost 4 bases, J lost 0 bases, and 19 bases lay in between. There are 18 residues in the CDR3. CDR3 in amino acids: CASSSRVEQVYSGNTIYF. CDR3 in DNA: TGTGCCAGCAGTTCCCGGGTCGAACAAGTTTACTCTGGAAACACCATATATTTT.

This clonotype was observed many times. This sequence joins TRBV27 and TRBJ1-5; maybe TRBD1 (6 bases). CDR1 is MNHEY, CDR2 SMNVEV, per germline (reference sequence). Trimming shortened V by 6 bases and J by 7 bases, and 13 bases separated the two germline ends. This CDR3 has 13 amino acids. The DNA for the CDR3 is TGTGCCAGCAGCGGCTCGGACAGACAGCCCCAGCATTTT. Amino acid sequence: CASSGSDRQPQHF.

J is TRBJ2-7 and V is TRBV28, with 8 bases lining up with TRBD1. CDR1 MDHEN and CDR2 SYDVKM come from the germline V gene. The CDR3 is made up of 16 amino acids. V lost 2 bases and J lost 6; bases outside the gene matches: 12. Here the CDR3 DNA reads TGTGCCAGCAGTTTAGTTGGGCCGGGACAGGCTCCCGAGCAGTACTTC. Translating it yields CASSLVGPGQAPEQYF.

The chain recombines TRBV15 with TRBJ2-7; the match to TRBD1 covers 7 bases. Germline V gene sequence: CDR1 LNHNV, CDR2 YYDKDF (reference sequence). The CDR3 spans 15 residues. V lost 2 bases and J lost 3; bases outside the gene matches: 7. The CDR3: CATSRLTGVGYEQYF. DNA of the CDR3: TGTGCCACCAGCAGATTAACAGGGGTGGGCTACGAGCAGTACTTC.

The CDR3 DNA reads TGTGCCAGCCCCACCGGGGGACAGGCCCTATGCGAGCAGTACTTC. This translates into CASPTGGQALCEQYF. The chain carries TRBV18 and TRBJ2-7; TRBD1 matches at 8 bases. V shed 8 bases and J 6 bases; nucleotides not matched to a gene: 15. Germline V gives CDR1 KGHSH, CDR2 LQKENI. The CDR3 covers 15 residues.

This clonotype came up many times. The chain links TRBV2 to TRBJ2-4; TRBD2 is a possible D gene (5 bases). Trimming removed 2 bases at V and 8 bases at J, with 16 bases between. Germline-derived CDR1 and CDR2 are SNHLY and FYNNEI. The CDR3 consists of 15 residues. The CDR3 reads CASSELAGGWDIQYF. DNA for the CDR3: TGTGCCAGCAGTGAACTGGCGGGTGGGTGGGACATTCAGTACTTC.

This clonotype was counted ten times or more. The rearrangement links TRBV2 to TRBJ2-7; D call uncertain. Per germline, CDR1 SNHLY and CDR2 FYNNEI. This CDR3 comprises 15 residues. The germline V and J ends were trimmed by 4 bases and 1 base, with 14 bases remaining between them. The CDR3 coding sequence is TGTGCCAGCAGTGTCGGGCTACCCCGATCCTACGAGCAGTACTTC. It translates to CASSVGLPRSYEQYF. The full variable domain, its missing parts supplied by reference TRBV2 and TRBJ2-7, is EPEVTQTPSHQVTQMGQEVILRCVPISNHLYFYWYRQILGQKVEFLVSFYNNEISEKSEIFDDQFSVERPDGSNFTLKIRSTKLEDSAMYFCASSVGLPRSYEQYFGPGTRLTVT.